This passage covers 11 T cell receptor beta chains from one sample sequenced in a study of blood T cell repertoires in COVID-19. Some clones are missing from TCRdb's copy, which holds only in-frame ones; the method was immunoSEQ multiplex PCR. This table has about 200,000 clones, more than 75% appearing once. Sequencing was done on a sample of peripheral blood. Receptors were obtained from a woman aged 40-49 years with COVID-19, enrolled during active disease.

A word on this clone: One junction end disagrees with the germline gene, perhaps due to a read error. The rearrangement links TRBV5-4 to TRBJ2-3; D is perhaps TRBD2 (6 bases). This CDR3 comprises 12 residues. Germline assignment: CDR1 SGHNT and CDR2 YYREEE (reference sequence). The CDR3 protein is CASSGGDSSQVF. The DNA for the CDR3 is TGTGCCAGCAGCGGAGGGGACTCGAGCCAGGTTTTT.

The chain couples TRBV7-9 to TRBJ2-3; D gene ambiguous. The germline V gene encodes CDR1 SEHNR and CDR2 FQNEAQ (reference sequence). Trimming took off 0 bases at V and 3 bases at J, with 4 bases between the two ends. The CDR3 spans 13 residues. CDR3 DNA: TGTGCCAGCAGCTTAGCTTCGACAGATACGCAGTATTTT. Translating gives CASSLASTDTQYF.

J is TRBJ2-7 and V is TRBV30; tentatively, D is TRBD1 (5 bases). V lost 0 bases, J lost 3 bases, and 9 bases lay in between. The CDR3 has 13 residues. Looked up from germline, CDR1 is GTSNPN and CDR2 is SVGIG (reference sequence). This CDR3 is CAWSVFRGYEQYF. CDR3 nucleotide sequence: TGTGCCTGGAGTGTGTTTAGGGGCTACGAGCAGTACTTC.

V usage is TRBV6-2 or TRBV6-3 and J usage is TRBJ1-5; 9 nucleotides align to TRBD1. The V gene's germline CDR1 is MNHEY and CDR2 SVGEGT. This CDR3 has 15 amino acids. V lost 6 bases and J lost 4; bases outside the gene matches: 7. The CDR3, as DNA: TGTGCCAGCAGCGATACAGGGGGCGCGAATCAGCCCCAGCATTTT. Encoded protein: CASSDTGGANQPQHF.

This chain links TRBV4-1 with TRBJ1-4; 9 bases are shared with TRBD1. Germline loops: CDR1 MGHRA, CDR2 YSYEKL. V dropped 3 bases and J dropped 8; count of bases not matched to a gene: 10. This CDR3 region has 16 residues. The CDR3 bases are TGCGCCAGCAGCCACCACCCGGGACAGGGAGGGGAAAAACTGTTTTTT. The encoded protein is CASSHHPGQGGEKLFF.

The V call is TRBV6-2 or TRBV6-3, the J call TRBJ2-1, with D possibly matching TRBD2 (5 bases). CDR3 size: 14 residues. Trimming pared 6 bases from V and 9 bases from J, leaving 18 bases between. Germline lookup yields CDR1 MNHEY and CDR2 SVGEGT. CDR3 nucleotides: TGTGCCAGCAGCTCCCTCGCGGGCCTCGGTGAGCAGTTCTTC. This encodes CASSSLAGLGEQFF.

The chain links TRBV5-1 to TRBJ2-6; TRBD1 matches at 10 bases. CDR1 and CDR2 (germline): SGHRS, YFSETQ. Germline trimming cut 5 bases from V and 2 bases from J; bases unmatched to any gene: 4. The CDR3 extends over 16 amino acids. CDR3 sequence: CASRETGGAGANVLTF. The DNA for the CDR3 is TGCGCCAGCAGGGAGACAGGGGGCGCTGGGGCCAACGTCCTGACTTTC.

In nucleotides, the CDR3 is TGTGCCAGCTCACACCCCGGGACACGCTACAATGAGCAGTTCTTC. This sequence encodes CASSHPGTRYNEQFF. The chain carries TRBV18 and TRBJ2-1, with D possibly being TRBD1 (6 bases). Germline V gene data show CDR1 as KGHSH and CDR2 as LQKENI. The CDR3 sequence is 15 residues long. V was cut by 4 bases and J by 3 bases, with 13 bases left in between. Looking up the rest from reference TRBV18 and TRBJ2-1 gives the full variable domain: NAGVMQNPRHLVRRRGQEARLRCSPMKGHSHVYWYRQLPEEGLKFMVYLQKENIIDESGMPKERFSAEFPKEGPSILRIQQVVRGDSAAYFCASSHPGTRYNEQFFGPGTRLTVL.

The chain is built from TRBV2 and TRBJ2-5, with D unresolved. Germline assignment: CDR1 SNHLY and CDR2 FYNNEI. Deletions cut 11 bases from V and 3 bases from J, with 13 bases between. The CDR3 length is 12 residues. Here the CDR3 reads CAGSVGEETQYF. The CDR3 DNA reads as TGTGCCGGATCGGTGGGCGAAGAGACCCAGTACTTC.

This chain connects TRBV7-6 to TRBJ2-7; TRBD2 matches 15 bases. The CDR3 has 19 residues. Trimming cost V 5 bases and J 2 bases; bases outside gene matches: 13. Germline CDR1 is SGHVS and CDR2 is FNYEAQ. The CDR3 loop reads CASSPWPWTSGRATYEQYF. For the CDR3, the DNA is TGTGCCAGCAGCCCTTGGCCCTGGACTAGCGGGAGGGCGACCTACGAGCAGTACTTC.

The chain joins TRBV12-5 to TRBJ2-4; D gene uncertain. Germline assignment: CDR1 LGHNT and CDR2 FRNRAP. The CDR3 runs 16 residues. V was pared by 0 bases and J by 0 bases, with 9 bases between. CDR3 in amino acids: CASGLVCSLAKNIQYF. The DNA for the CDR3 is TGTGCTAGTGGTTTGGTTTGCAGTTTAGCCAAAAACATTCAGTACTTC.